These 11 T cell receptor beta chains were all obtained from the same sample, sequenced in a study of blood T cell repertoires in COVID-19. TCRdb's copy holds only in-frame clones and misses some; the assay was immunoSEQ multiplex PCR. This table holds 300,000 to 400,000 clones, almost 90% found once. The sequenced sample consisted of peripheral blood. Receptors originate from a woman aged 25-40 years with COVID-19, enrolled during active disease.

V is TRBV30 and J is TRBJ1-2; 7 positions match TRBD1. The junction had 9 bases not matched to a gene; V was cut back by 4 bases and J by 7 bases. Germline V gives CDR1 GTSNPN, CDR2 SVGIG (reference sequence). The CDR3 totals 13 residues. The CDR3 region has the DNA TGTGCCTGGACCCAGACAGGGACTAGTGGCTACACCTTC. The encoded protein is CAWTQTGTSGYTF.

The rearrangement links TRBV5-8 to TRBJ1-3; tentatively, D is TRBD1 (6 bases). This CDR3 is built from 15 residues. From germline, CDR1 is SGHTS and CDR2 YDEGEE. The V end lost 3 bases, the J end lost 0 bases, and 10 bases lay between the germline ends. CDR3 sequence: CASSSDSYSGNTIYF. As DNA, the CDR3 is TGTGCCAGCAGCTCGGACAGTTACTCTGGAAACACCATATATTTT.

V usage is TRBV27 and J usage is TRBJ1-1; tentatively, D is TRBD1 (5 bases). The germline V and J ends were trimmed by 7 bases and 4 bases, with 16 bases remaining between them. This CDR3 spans 14 amino acids. The V gene's germline CDR1 is MNHEY and CDR2 SMNVEV (reference sequence). The CDR3 sequence: CASTPDTHSTEAFF. CDR3 DNA sequence: TGTGCCAGCACCCCGGACACGCACAGCACTGAAGCTTTCTTT.

The chain uses TRBV6-1 and TRBJ2-1, with no clear D. Trimming left V 0 bases short and J 3 bases short, with 12 bases between. Germline V lookup: CDR1 MNHNS, CDR2 SASEGT. This CDR3 is 16 amino acids long. The CDR3 spells CASSEADSRIYNEQFF. The DNA of the CDR3 is TGTGCCAGCAGTGAAGCCGACTCCCGAATCTACAATGAGCAGTTCTTC.

V and J are TRBV7-2 and TRBJ1-5; TRBD1 matches 7 bases. After removal of 4 bases from V and 5 bases from J, the junction contained 8 bases not matched to a gene. CDR1 and CDR2 (germline): SGHTA, FQGNSA. This CDR3 region has 15 residues. CDR3 sequence reads: CASSSFDRADQPQHF. The CDR3 nucleotides are TGTGCCAGCAGCTCTTTTGACAGGGCAGATCAGCCCCAGCATTTT.

CDR3 DNA: TGTGCCAGCAGTGAGTCGTTGAACACTGAAGCTTTCTTT. It translates to CASSESLNTEAFF. The rearrangement joins TRBV6-4 to TRBJ1-1; the D is unclear. The ends were cut back, 3 bases at V and 0 bases at J, with 5 bases in the middle. CDR3 length: 13 residues. In germline, CDR1 is MRHNA, CDR2 SNTAGT.

In its sample, this clone was seen a few times. The chain carries TRBV11-3 and TRBJ2-1, with D perhaps TRBD1 (5 bases). Trimming took off 4 bases at V and 7 bases at J, with 11 bases between the two ends. Germline V gene sequence: CDR1 SGHNT, CDR2 YENEEA. The length of the CDR3 is 13 residues. The DNA for the CDR3 is TGTGCCAGCAGCTCCGGGTCAGGGAATGAGCAGTTCTTC. This sequence encodes CASSSGSGNEQFF.

The chain combines TRBV7-3 with TRBJ2-6; a possible D gene is TRBD2 (6 bases). Germline CDR1 and CDR2: SGHTA and FQGTGA. Trimming cost V 5 bases and J 3 bases, with 14 bases left between them. The CDR3 extends over 16 amino acids. The CDR3 sequence is CASSQSGGSGANVLTF. The CDR3 coding sequence is TGTGCCAGCAGCCAATCCGGGGGAAGTGGGGCCAACGTCCTGACTTTC.

The V call is TRBV28, the J call TRBJ1-5; perhaps TRBD1 as D (5 bases). Germline CDR1 reads MDHEN; CDR2 reads SYDVKM. The CDR3 consists of 16 residues. V was shortened by 3 bases and J by 6 bases, with 18 bases between the two germline ends. CDR3 in DNA: TGTGCCAGCAGTTTCCAATTGAGGCAGGGAGGTCAGCCCCAGCATTTT. Its protein product is CASSFQLRQGGQPQHF.

The V call is TRBV6-5, the J call TRBJ2-7; 8 bases align to TRBD1. V lost 6 bases and J lost 4; bases outside the gene matches: 2. Per the germline V gene, CDR1 is MNHEY and CDR2 is SVGAGI. The CDR3 covers 12 residues. The CDR3 here is CASSRGPYEQYF. The CDR3 coding sequence is TGTGCCAGCAGCAGGGGGCCGTACGAGCAGTACTTC.

The rearrangement joins TRBV2 to TRBJ1-1; TRBD1 is a possible D gene (5 bases). Germline values: CDR1 SNHLY, CDR2 FYNNEI. CDR3 length: 13 residues. The ends were cut back, 6 bases at V and 0 bases at J, with 8 bases in the middle. The CDR3, as DNA: TGTGCCAGCAGGAACAGGATGAACACTGAAGCTTTCTTT. Encoded protein: CASRNRMNTEAFF.